This is a list of T cell receptor beta chains from one sample in a study of cytomegalovirus exposure and HLA in healthy donors. The repertoire was sequenced with immunoSEQ multiplex PCR; TCRdb's copy has only in-frame clones and lacks some. This table holds some 120,000 clones, under 90% found once. Input material: PBMCs. The source of these receptors is a woman aged 30 to 39 in good health and CMV-seronegative. CDR3s include the opening cysteine and the closing phenylalanine or tryptophan. D genes are given only for firm matches. Rows may omit the clone size; those that give it use once, few, many or a size class.

TRBV7-2	TRBJ2-7	.	TRBD1	TGTGCCAGCAGCTTAGCCCCCCCCCGGGACAGGGGCTACGAGCAGTACTTC	CASSLAPPRDRGYEQYF
TRBV9	TRBJ2-1	.	TRBD2	TGTGCCAGCAGCGAGCTAGCGGGGGGCGCCTACAATGAGCAGTTCTTC	CASSELAGGAYNEQFF
TRBV6-5	TRBJ2-1	.	TRBD2	TGTGCCAGCAGTTACGCGGGGGATGAGCAGTTCTTC	CASSYAGDEQFF
TRBV14	TRBJ2-2	.	TRBD2	TGTGCCAGCAGCCCGAGAATGGGACTAGTGGGGTCCGGGGAGCTGTTTTTT	CASSPRMGLVGSGELFF
TRBV21-1	TRBJ2-7	.	.	TGTGCCAGCAGCAAGGGGGGGCCCTCCTACGAGCAGTACTTC	CASSKGGPSYEQYF
TRBV27	TRBJ1-1	.	.	TGTGCCAGCAGGCGAGGGATTGAAGCTTTCTTT	CASRRGIEAFF
TRBV6-1	TRBJ1-6	.	.	TGTGCCAGCAGTAGTCAGGGGTACTATAATTCACCCCTCCACTTT	CASSSQGYYNSPLHF
TRBV9	TRBJ2-1	.	.	TGTGCCAGCAGCACCCGGACTTTCAGTCTCTACAATGAGCAGTTCTTC	CASSTRTFSLYNEQFF
TRBV4-1	TRBJ1-2	.	TRBD1	TGCGCCAGCAGCCAAGTTGGGACAGGGGATGGCTACACCTTC	CASSQVGTGDGYTF
TRBV6-1	TRBJ2-1	.	TRBD2	TGTGCCAGCAGCGGGACTAGCGCCGACAATGAGCAGTTCTTC	CASSGTSADNEQFF
TRBV7-2	TRBJ2-7	.	TRBD2	TGTGCCAGCAGCATCACCGGGGGGGCGTACGAGCAGTACTTC	CASSITGGAYEQYF
TRBV23-1	TRBJ2-1	.	TRBD1	TGCGCCAGCTTCCGGGACAGGAATTACAATGAGCAGTTCTTC	CASFRDRNYNEQFF
TRBV19	TRBJ1-4	.	TRBD1	TGTGCCAGTAGTAGAGACAGGGGGCTCACTAATGAAAAACTGTTTTTT	CASSRDRGLTNEKLFF
TRBV5-1	TRBJ1-6	.	.	TGCGCCAGCAGCGGGGGGGAGAATTCACCCCTCCACTTT	CASSGGENSPLHF
TRBV6-5	TRBJ2-7	.	TRBD2	TGTGCCAGCAGGTGGTTGGGGGGGAGCTCCTACGAGCAGTACTTC	CASRWLGGSSYEQYF
TRBV7-9	TRBJ1-3	.	.	TGTGCCAGCAGCTGGAGCCGCCCCGACAGCTCTGGAAACACCATATATTTT	CASSWSRPDSSGNTIYF
TRBV5-5	TRBJ1-1	.	TRBD1	TGTGCCAGCAGCTTTGGTGGGACAGTTGTGGACACTGAAGCTTTCTTT	CASSFGGTVVDTEAFF
TRBV13	TRBJ2-3	.	TRBD2	TGTGCCAGCAGCCCCACTAGTGCGGGGGGGCGGACAGATACGCAGTATTTT	CASSPTSAGGRTDTQYF
TRBV6-5	TRBJ2-7	once	TRBD1	TGTGCCAGCAGTTCCGACAGGGTCGGCTCCTACGAGCAGTACTTC	CASSSDRVGSYEQYF
TRBV5-1	TRBJ1-1	.	TRBD1	TGCGCCAGCAGCTTGCTTGCCCCCGGGACAGGGACTGAAGCTTTCTTT	CASSLLAPGTGTEAFF
TRBV10-2	TRBJ2-7	.	.	TGCGCCAGCAGTGATGGCCCTGAATTCTCCTACGAGCAGTACTTC	CASSDGPEFSYEQYF
TRBV7-2	TRBJ2-3	once	.	TGTGCCAGCAGCCCTTGGGCAGGAAGCACAGATACGCAGTATTTT	CASSPWAGSTDTQYF